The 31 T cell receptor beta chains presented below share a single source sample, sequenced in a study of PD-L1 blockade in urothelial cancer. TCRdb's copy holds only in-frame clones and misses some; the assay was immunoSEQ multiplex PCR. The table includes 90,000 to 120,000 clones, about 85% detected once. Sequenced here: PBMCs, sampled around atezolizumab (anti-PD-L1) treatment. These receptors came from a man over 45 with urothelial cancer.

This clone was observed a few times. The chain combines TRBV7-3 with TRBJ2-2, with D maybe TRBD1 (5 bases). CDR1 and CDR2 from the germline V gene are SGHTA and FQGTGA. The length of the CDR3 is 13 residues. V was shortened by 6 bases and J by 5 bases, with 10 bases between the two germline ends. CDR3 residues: CASRQGKTGELFF. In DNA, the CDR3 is TGTGCCAGCAGGCAGGGTAAGACCGGGGAGCTGTTTTTT.

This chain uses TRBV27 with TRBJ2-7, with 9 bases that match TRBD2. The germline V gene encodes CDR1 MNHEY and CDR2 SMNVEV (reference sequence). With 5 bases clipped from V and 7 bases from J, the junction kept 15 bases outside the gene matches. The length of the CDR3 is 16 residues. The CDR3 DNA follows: TGTGCCAGCAGTCCCCACCGGACTAGCGAAGGATGGGAGCAGTACTTC. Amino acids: CASSPHRTSEGWEQYF.

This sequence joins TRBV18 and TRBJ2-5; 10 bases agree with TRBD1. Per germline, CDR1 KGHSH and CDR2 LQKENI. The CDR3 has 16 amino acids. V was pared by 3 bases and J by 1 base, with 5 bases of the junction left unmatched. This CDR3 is CASSPTGQGSQETQYF. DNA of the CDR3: TGTGCCAGCTCACCGACGGGACAGGGGAGCCAAGAGACCCAGTACTTC.

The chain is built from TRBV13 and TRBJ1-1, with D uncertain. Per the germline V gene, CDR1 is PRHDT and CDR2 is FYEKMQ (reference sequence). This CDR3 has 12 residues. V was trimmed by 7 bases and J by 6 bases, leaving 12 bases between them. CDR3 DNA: TGTGCCAGCACCCCAGTACGGGCTGAAGCTTTCTTT. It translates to CASTPVRAEAFF.

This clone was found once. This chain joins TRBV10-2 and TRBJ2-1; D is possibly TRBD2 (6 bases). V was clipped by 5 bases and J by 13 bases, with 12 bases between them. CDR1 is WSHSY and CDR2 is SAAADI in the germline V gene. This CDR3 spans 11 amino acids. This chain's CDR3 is CASSSGLTQFF. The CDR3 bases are TGCGCCAGCAGTTCAGGACTAACTCAGTTCTTC.

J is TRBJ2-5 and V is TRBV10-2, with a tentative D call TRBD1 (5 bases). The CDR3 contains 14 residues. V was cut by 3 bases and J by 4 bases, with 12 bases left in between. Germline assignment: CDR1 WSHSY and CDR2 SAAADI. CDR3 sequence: CASSESGLGETQYF. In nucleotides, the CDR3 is TGCGCCAGCAGTGAATCAGGGTTGGGAGAGACCCAGTACTTC.

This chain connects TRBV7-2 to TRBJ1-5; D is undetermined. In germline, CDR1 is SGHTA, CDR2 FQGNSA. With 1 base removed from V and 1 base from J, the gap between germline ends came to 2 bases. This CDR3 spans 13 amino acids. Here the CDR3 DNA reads TGTGCCAGCAGCTTAGTAAGCAATCAGCCCCAGCATTTT. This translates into CASSLVSNQPQHF.

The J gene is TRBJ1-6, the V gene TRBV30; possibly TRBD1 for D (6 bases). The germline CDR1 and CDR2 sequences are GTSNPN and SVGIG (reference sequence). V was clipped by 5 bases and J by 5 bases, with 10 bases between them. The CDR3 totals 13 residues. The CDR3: CAWDRRNNSPLHF. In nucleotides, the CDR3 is TGTGCCTGGGACAGGCGAAATAATTCACCCCTCCACTTT.

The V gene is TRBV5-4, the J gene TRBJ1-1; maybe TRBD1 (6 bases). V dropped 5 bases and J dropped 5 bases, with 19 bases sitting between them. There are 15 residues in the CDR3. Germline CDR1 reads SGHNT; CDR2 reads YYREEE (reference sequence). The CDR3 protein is CASSSRSGVRTEAFF. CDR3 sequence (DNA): TGTGCCAGCAGTTCCCGATCAGGGGTAAGGACTGAAGCTTTCTTT.

CDR3 residues: CSVVGGFYEQYF. CDR3 coding DNA: TGCAGCGTTGTGGGGGGATTCTACGAGCAGTACTTC. The chain employs TRBV29-1 and TRBJ2-7, with D possibly being TRBD2 (6 bases). Trimming removed 4 bases at V and 3 bases at J, with 10 bases between. CDR1 is SQVTM and CDR2 is ANQGSEA in the germline V gene. This CDR3 region has 12 residues.

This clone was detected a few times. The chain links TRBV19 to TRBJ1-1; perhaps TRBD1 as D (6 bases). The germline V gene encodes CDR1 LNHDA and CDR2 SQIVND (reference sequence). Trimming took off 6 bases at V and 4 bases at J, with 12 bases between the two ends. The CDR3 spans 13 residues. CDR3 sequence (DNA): TGTGCCAGTAGAAACAGGGAGAGCACTGAAGCTTTCTTT. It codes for CASRNRESTEAFF.

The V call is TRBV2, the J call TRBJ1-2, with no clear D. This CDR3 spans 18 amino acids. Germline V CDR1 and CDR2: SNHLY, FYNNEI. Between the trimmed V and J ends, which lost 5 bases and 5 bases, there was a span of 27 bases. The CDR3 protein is CASSHNSTTTSVWYGYTF. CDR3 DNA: TGTGCCAGCAGTCACAATTCGACGACAACCTCGGTGTGGTATGGCTACACCTTC.

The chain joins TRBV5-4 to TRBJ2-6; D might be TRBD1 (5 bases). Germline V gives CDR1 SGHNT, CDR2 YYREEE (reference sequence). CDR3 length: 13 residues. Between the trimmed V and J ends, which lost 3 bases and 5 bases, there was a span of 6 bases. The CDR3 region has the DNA TGTGCCAGCAGCTGGGGCTGGGCCAACGTCCTGACTTTC. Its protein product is CASSWGWANVLTF.

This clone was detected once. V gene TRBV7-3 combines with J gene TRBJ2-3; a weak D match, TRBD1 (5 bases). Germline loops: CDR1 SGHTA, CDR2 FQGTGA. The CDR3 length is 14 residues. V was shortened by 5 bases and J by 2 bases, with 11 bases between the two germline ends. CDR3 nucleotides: TGTGCCAGCAGCCCTTCCAGGGCCACAGATACGCAGTATTTT. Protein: CASSPSRATDTQYF.

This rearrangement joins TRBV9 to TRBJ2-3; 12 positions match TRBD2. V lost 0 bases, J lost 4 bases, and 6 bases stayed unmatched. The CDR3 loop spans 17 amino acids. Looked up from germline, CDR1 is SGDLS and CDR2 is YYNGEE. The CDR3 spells CASSVATGLAGPDTQYF. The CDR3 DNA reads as TGTGCCAGCAGCGTAGCTACTGGACTAGCGGGACCAGATACGCAGTATTTT.

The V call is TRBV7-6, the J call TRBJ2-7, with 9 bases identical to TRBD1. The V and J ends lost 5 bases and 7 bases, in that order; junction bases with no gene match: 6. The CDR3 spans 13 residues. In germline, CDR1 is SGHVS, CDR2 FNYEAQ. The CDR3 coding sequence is TGTGCCAGCAGCCCGGGACAGGGCGGGGAGCAGTACTTC. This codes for CASSPGQGGEQYF.

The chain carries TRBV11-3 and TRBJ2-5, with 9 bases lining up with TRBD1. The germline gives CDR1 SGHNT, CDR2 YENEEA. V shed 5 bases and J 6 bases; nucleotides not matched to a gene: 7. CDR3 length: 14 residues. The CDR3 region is CASSPGQGAKTQYF. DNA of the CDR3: TGTGCCAGCAGCCCGGGACAGGGCGCGAAGACCCAGTACTTC.

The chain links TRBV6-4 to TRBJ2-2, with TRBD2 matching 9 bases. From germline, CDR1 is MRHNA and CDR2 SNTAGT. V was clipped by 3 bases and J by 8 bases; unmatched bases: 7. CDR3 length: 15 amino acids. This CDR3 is CASSEQAGGKGELFF. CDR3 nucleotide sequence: TGTGCCAGCAGTGAACAAGCGGGAGGAAAGGGGGAGCTGTTTTTT.

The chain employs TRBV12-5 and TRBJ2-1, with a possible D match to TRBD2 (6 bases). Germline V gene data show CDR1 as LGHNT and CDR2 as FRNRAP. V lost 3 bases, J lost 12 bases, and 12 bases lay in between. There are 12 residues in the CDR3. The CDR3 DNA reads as TGTGCTAGTGGTTTTGGTGCGGGACCGCAGTTCTTC. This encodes CASGFGAGPQFF.

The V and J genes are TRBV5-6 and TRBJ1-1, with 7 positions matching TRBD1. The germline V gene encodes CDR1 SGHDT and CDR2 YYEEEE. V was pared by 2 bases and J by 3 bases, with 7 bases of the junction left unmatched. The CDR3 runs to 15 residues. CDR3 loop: CASSFLGGTDTEAFF. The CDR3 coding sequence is TGTGCCAGCAGCTTCTTAGGGGGCACGGACACTGAAGCTTTCTTT.

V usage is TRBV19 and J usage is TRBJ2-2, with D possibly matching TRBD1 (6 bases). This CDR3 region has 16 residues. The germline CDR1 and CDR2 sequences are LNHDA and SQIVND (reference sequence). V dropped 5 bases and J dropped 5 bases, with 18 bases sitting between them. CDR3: CASSLFIKGTTGELFF. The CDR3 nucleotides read TGTGCCAGTAGTTTATTTATAAAGGGGACAACCGGGGAGCTGTTTTTT.

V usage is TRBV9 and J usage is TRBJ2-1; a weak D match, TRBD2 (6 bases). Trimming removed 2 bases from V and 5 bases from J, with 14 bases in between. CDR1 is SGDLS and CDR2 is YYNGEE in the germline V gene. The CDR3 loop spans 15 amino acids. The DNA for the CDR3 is TGTGCCAGCAGCGTTAGGGGTTTAGCGGACAATGAGCAGTTCTTC. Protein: CASSVRGLADNEQFF.

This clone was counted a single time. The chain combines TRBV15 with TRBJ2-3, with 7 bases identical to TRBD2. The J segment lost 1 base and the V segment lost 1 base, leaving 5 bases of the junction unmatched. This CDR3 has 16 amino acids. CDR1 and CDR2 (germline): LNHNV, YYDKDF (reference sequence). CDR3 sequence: CATSRGLAEGTDTQYF. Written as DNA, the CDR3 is TGTGCCACCAGCAGAGGTCTAGCGGAGGGCACAGATACGCAGTATTTT.

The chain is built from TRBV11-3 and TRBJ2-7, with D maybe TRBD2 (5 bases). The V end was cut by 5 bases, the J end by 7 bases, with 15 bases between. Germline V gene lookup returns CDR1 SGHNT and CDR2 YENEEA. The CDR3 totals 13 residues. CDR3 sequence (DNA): TGTGCCAGCAGCGAAGCAAACGGAGGTGAGCAGTACTTC. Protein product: CASSEANGGEQYF.

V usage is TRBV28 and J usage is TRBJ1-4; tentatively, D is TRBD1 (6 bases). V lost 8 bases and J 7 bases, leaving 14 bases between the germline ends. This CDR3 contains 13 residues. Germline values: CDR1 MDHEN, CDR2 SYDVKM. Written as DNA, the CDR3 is TGTGCCAGCGCCGGGGGGCAGGGTGAAAAACTGTTTTTT. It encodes CASAGGQGEKLFF.

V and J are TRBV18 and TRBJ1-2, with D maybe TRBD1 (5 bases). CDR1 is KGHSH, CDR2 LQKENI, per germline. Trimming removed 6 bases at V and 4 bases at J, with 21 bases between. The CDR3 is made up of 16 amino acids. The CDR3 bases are TGTGCCAGCTCCTCCGGGACTCGGGAGCTGAGCTATGGCTACACCTTC. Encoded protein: CASSSGTRELSYGYTF.

As DNA, the CDR3 is TGTGCCAGCAGGCGGACAGGGGAAGGCGGCTACACCTTC. Its protein is CASRRTGEGGYTF. The genes are TRBV28 and TRBJ1-2, with TRBD1 matching 9 bases. The CDR3 runs to 13 residues. Germline V gene data show CDR1 as MDHEN and CDR2 as SYDVKM. V shed 6 bases and J 8 bases; nucleotides not matched to a gene: 7.

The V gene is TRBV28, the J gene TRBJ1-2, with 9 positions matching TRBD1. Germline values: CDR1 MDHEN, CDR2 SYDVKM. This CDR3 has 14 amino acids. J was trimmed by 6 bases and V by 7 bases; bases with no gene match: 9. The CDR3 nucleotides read TGTGCCAGCAACTCCGTACAGGGGGCGCATGGCTACACCTTC. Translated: CASNSVQGAHGYTF.

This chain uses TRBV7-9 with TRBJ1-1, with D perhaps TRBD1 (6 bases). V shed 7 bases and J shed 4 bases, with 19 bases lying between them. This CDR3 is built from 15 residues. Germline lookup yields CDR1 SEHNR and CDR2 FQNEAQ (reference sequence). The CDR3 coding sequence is TGTGCCAGCACCCCGAGGGTAGTAGGGGGCACTGAAGCTTTCTTT. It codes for CASTPRVVGGTEAFF.

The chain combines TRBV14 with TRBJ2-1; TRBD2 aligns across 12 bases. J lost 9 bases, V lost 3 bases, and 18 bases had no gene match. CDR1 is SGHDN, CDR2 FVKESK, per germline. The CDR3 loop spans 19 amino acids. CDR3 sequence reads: CASSQGLAGAWTSPIEQFF. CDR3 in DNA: TGTGCCAGCAGCCAGGGACTAGCGGGCGCTTGGACTTCGCCAATTGAGCAGTTCTTC.

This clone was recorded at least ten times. CDR3 amino acids: CSVEDLAGTGSGYTF. The CDR3 DNA reads TGCAGCGTTGAAGATCTGGCCGGGACAGGGTCGGGCTACACCTTC. The J gene is TRBJ1-2, the V gene TRBV29-1, with TRBD1 identical over 9 bases. V shed 0 bases, J shed 8 bases, and the junction held 10 bases outside the gene matches. CDR3 length: 15 amino acids. Germline V gene data show CDR1 as SQVTM and CDR2 as ANQGSEA. The full variable domain, in which reference TRBV29-1 and TRBJ1-2 provide the parts outside the CDR3, is SAVISQKPSRDICQRGTSLTIQCQVDSQVTMMFWYRQQPGQSLTLIATANQGSEATYESGFVIDKFPISRPNLTFSTLTVSNMSPEDSSIYLCSVEDLAGTGSGYTFGSGTRLTVV.